This T cell receptor beta chain was captured in a study of technical replicates of blood from a handful of donors. The CDR3 runs 17 residues. The V and J ends lost 8 bases and 8 bases respectively, with 28 bases between them. Sequencing was performed with immunoSEQ multiplex PCR; in TCRdb, only in-frame clones are kept and a portion is missing. The table includes about 60,000 clones, around 92% detected once. The source is a human donor in good health. Some clones in this sample may be carry-over from other donors' samples. Sequenced input: PBMCs. The chain has TRBV23-1 and TRBJ2-1; D perhaps matches TRBD2 (5 bases). TRBV23-1 is placed among ORFs of uncertain function. As DNA, the CDR3 is TGCGCCAGCGGGAGAGGAGAGCGTTTTTTAAGGACCCATGAGCAGTTCTTC. The encoded protein is CASGRGERFLRTHEQFF.